The 13 T cell receptor beta chains reported below all come from one sample, sequenced in a study of cytotoxic CD8 clonotypes in ibrutinib-treated CLL. Repertoires were generated with immunoSEQ multiplex PCR, while TCRdb's copy carries only in-frame clones and drops some. The table includes more than 150,000 clones, approximately 68% detected once. The input for sequencing was PBMCs, taken after 24 months of ibrutinib treatment. These receptors originate from a human donor with chronic lymphocytic leukemia.

This rearrangement joins TRBV28 to TRBJ2-3, with D unresolved. Per the germline V gene, CDR1 is MDHEN and CDR2 is SYDVKM. CDR3 length: 15 residues. Trimming pared 5 bases from V and 2 bases from J, leaving 14 bases between. CDR3 sequence (DNA): TGTGCCAGCAGTCTAAGACATCAGACCACAGATACGCAGTATTTT. It codes for CASSLRHQTTDTQYF.

This chain connects TRBV13 to TRBJ2-7; D perhaps matches TRBD2 (6 bases). The CDR3 is 14 residues long. The germline CDR1 and CDR2 sequences are PRHDT and FYEKMQ (reference sequence). The V gene lost 5 bases and the J gene lost 4 bases, with 15 bases spanning the gap. CDR3 sequence reads: CASSPLSGLYEQYF. The CDR3 DNA is TGTGCCAGCAGCCCTCTCAGCGGGTTGTACGAGCAGTACTTC.

J is TRBJ1-2 and V is TRBV5-1, with D possibly TRBD1 on 6 matching bases. This CDR3 is built from 13 residues. V was shortened by 5 bases and J by 5 bases, with 13 bases between the two germline ends. CDR1 is SGHRS, CDR2 YFSETQ, per germline. The CDR3 loop is CASRQDRNYGYTF. CDR3 nucleotides: TGCGCCAGCAGGCAAGACAGGAATTATGGCTACACCTTC.

This chain joins TRBV18 and TRBJ1-4; D is possibly TRBD1 (5 bases). This CDR3 is 16 amino acids long. V was pared by 4 bases and J by 2 bases, with 14 bases between. Germline V lookup: CDR1 KGHSH, CDR2 LQKENI. CDR3 amino acids: CASSLSRVSTNEKLFF. The CDR3 DNA reads as TGTGCCAGCTCACTCTCCAGGGTCTCCACTAATGAAAAACTGTTTTTT. The entire variable domain, with the rest obtained from reference TRBV18 and TRBJ1-4, is as follows: NAGVMQNPRHLVRRRGQEARLRCSPMKGHSHVYWYRQLPEEGLKFMVYLQKENIIDESGMPKERFSAEFPKEGPSILRIQQVVRGDSAAYFCASSLSRVSTNEKLFFGSGTQLSVL.

V usage is TRBV30 and J usage is TRBJ2-3, with 9 bases matching TRBD2. The CDR3 runs to 14 residues. Germline trimming cut 5 bases from V and 5 bases from J; bases unmatched to any gene: 8. Germline V CDR1 and CDR2: GTSNPN, SVGIG (reference sequence). The CDR3 here is CAWVPLAGRDTQYF. The CDR3, as DNA: TGTGCCTGGGTTCCTCTAGCGGGACGAGATACGCAGTATTTT.

The chain links TRBV18 to TRBJ1-3, with D possibly TRBD1 on 6 matching bases. Looked up from germline, CDR1 is KGHSH and CDR2 is LQKENI. The CDR3 covers 17 residues. V lost 1 base to trimming and J lost 1 base, with 14 bases between them. CDR3 in DNA: TGTGCCAGCTCACCACGAGAGGGGGTCCCTTCTGGAAACACCATATATTTT. It encodes CASSPREGVPSGNTIYF.

This clone has a handful of counts. V and J are TRBV19 and TRBJ2-2, with a weak D call TRBD2 (5 bases). V lost 4 bases, J lost 8 bases, and 8 bases lay in between. Per the germline V gene, CDR1 is LNHDA and CDR2 is SQIVND (reference sequence). The CDR3 consists of 12 residues. The CDR3 nucleotides are TGTGCCAGTAGTACCTTAGCGGGGGAGCTGTTTTTT. It specifies CASSTLAGELFF.

The V and J genes are TRBV15 and TRBJ2-1, with 7 nucleotides matching TRBD2. CDR1 is LNHNV, CDR2 YYDKDF, per germline (reference sequence). Trimming took 5 bases from V and 4 from J; bases not matched to a gene: 11. This CDR3 spans 16 amino acids. The CDR3 DNA is TGTGCCACCAGCCCACTCCCTAGCGGACCATACAATGAGCAGTTCTTC. Translated, it gives CATSPLPSGPYNEQFF.

The CDR3 DNA reads TGTGCCTGGAGTGTTGGACCGAACACCGGGGAGCTGTTTTTT. This translates into CAWSVGPNTGELFF. V gene TRBV30 combines with J gene TRBJ2-2, with D unclear. CDR3 size: 14 residues. V lost 0 bases and J 0 bases, leaving 5 bases between the germline ends. Germline lookup yields CDR1 GTSNPN and CDR2 SVGIG (reference sequence).

The chain combines TRBV29-1 with TRBJ2-7, with 12 bases aligning to TRBD1. The V gene's germline CDR1 is SQVTM and CDR2 ANQGSEA. This CDR3 spans 13 amino acids. V dropped 6 bases and J dropped 6; count of bases not matched to a gene: 6. The CDR3 nucleotides read TGCAGCGTGGAGGGACAGGGGGCCTCCGAGCAGTACTTC. Its protein is CSVEGQGASEQYF.

The chain recombines TRBV11-2 with TRBJ2-7; D gene uncertain. CDR3 length equals 15 residues. The germline V gene encodes CDR1 SGHAT and CDR2 FQNNGV. V dropped 0 bases and J dropped 2 bases, with 11 bases sitting between them. CDR3 region: CASSLDLLPTYEQYF. The DNA for the CDR3 is TGTGCCAGCAGCTTAGATCTCCTACCTACCTACGAGCAGTACTTC.

The rearrangement uses TRBV30 and TRBJ1-4, with TRBD1 identical over 7 bases. The CDR3 spans 16 residues. Germline CDR1 reads GTSNPN; CDR2 reads SVGIG (reference sequence). V dropped 4 bases and J dropped 3; count of bases not matched to a gene: 11. The CDR3, as DNA: TGTGCCTGGACAAGGGGGCCAGGTCCTTCTAATGAAAAACTGTTTTTT. This sequence encodes CAWTRGPGPSNEKLFF.

The rearrangement uses TRBV4-2 and TRBJ1-2; D is unresolved. The V end lost 1 base, the J end lost 4 bases, and 16 bases lay between the germline ends. CDR3 length: 16 amino acids. Germline V gene sequence: CDR1 LGHNA, CDR2 YNFKEQ. The CDR3 DNA sequence: TGTGCCAGCAGCCAAGGTCGAACTCTTTCCCTCTATGGCTACACCTTC. Its protein product is CASSQGRTLSLYGYTF.